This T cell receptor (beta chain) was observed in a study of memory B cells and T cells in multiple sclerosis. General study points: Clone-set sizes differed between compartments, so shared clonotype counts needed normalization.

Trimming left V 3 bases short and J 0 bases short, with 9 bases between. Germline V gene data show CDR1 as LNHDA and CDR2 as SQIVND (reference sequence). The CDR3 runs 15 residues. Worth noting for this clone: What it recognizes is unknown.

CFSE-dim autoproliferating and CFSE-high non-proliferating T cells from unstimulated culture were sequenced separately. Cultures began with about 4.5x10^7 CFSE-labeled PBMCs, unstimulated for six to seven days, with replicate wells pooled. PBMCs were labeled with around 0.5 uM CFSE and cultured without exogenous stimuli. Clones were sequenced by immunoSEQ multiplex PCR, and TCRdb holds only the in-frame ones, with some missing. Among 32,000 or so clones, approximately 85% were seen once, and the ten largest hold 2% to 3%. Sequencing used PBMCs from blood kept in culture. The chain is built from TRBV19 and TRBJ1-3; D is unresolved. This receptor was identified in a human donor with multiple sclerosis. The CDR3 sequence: CASSIVGSSGNTIYF. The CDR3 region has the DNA TGTGCCAGTAGTATTGTTGGGAGCTCTGGAAACACCATATATTTT.